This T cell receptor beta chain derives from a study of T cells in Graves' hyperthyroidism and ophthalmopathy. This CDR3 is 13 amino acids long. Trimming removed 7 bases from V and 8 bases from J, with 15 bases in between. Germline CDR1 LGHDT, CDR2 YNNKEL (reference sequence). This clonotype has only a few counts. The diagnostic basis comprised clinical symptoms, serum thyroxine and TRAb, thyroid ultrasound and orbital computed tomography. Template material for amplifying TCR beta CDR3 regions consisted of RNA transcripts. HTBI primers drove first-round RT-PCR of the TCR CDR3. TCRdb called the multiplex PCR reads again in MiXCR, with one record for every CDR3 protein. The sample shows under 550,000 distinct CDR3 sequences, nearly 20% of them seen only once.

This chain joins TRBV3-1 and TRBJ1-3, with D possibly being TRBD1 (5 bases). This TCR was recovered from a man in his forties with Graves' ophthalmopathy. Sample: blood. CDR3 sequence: CASTTAALHTIYF. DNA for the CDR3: TGTGCCAGCACGACAGCGGCTTTACACACCATATATTTT.